One and the same sample provided the 9 T cell receptor beta chains below, sequenced in a study of PD-1 blockade in mismatch repair-deficient tumors. Sequencing was performed with immunoSEQ multiplex PCR; in TCRdb, only in-frame clones are kept and a portion is missing. Of some 100,000 clones listed, 82% are singletons. Source: peripheral blood, taken roughly 36 weeks after starting pembrolizumab. Receptors originate from an adult with mismatch repair-deficient cancer.

This chain connects TRBV4-3 to TRBJ2-4, with a possible D match to TRBD1 (6 bases). Trimming took off 0 bases at V and 0 bases at J, with 12 bases between the two ends. CDR1 is LGHNA and CDR2 is YSLEER in the germline V gene. The CDR3 runs to 17 residues. The CDR3 spells CASSQDPAGVAKNIQYF. In DNA form, the CDR3 reads TGCGCCAGCAGCCAAGATCCGGCAGGGGTAGCCAAAAACATTCAGTACTTC.

The V and J genes are TRBV5-1 and TRBJ2-7; D possibly corresponds to TRBD2 (6 bases). The ends were cut back, 5 bases at V and 2 bases at J, with 11 bases in the middle. Germline V gene sequence: CDR1 SGHRS, CDR2 YFSETQ. This CDR3 is 13 amino acids long. The CDR3 bases are TGCGCCAGCAGTCTGAGGGAGGCCTACGAGCAGTACTTC. Its translation: CASSLREAYEQYF.

This clone showed up just once. The rearrangement links TRBV2 to TRBJ2-7; 10 bases agree with TRBD2. CDR1 SNHLY and CDR2 FYNNEI come from the germline V gene. V lost 3 bases and J lost 3; bases outside the gene matches: 5. CDR3 length: 15 amino acids. In DNA form, the CDR3 reads TGTGCCAGCAGTGACCCCCTAGCGGGGGTCTACGAGCAGTACTTC. Its protein product is CASSDPLAGVYEQYF.

Only a few counts were recorded for this clone. V usage is TRBV5-4 and J usage is TRBJ2-7; 7 bases agree with TRBD2. J gave up 2 bases and V 2 bases, and 16 bases lay outside the gene matches. Germline V CDR1 and CDR2: SGHNT, YYREEE (reference sequence). The CDR3 is 18 residues long. The CDR3: CASSFQSDPSGRAYEQYF. For the CDR3, the DNA is TGTGCCAGCAGCTTTCAGTCCGACCCTAGCGGTAGGGCCTACGAGCAGTACTTC.

The chain links TRBV10-2 to TRBJ2-5; 7 nucleotides line up with TRBD2. Germline CDR1 reads WSHSY; CDR2 reads SAAADI. Unmatched junction bases numbered 5, after V lost 4 bases and J lost 3 bases. The CDR3 is 14 amino acids. The CDR3 spells CASSVAGAEETQYF. The DNA for the CDR3 is TGCGCCAGCAGTGTCGCGGGAGCGGAAGAGACCCAGTACTTC.

The V and J genes are TRBV4-3 and TRBJ1-2, with D tentatively TRBD1 (5 bases). V lost 2 bases, J lost 3 bases, and 7 bases lay in between. The CDR3 length is 13 residues. Germline CDR1 is LGHNA and CDR2 is YSLEER. Written as DNA, the CDR3 is TGCGCCAGCAGCCAAATGACAGACTATGGCTACACCTTC. Its protein product is CASSQMTDYGYTF.

The rearrangement links TRBV7-6 to TRBJ2-7; the match to TRBD1 covers 7 bases. Germline-derived CDR1 and CDR2 are SGHVS and FNYEAQ. Trimming at V came to 3 bases and at J to 0 bases, leaving 2 bases not matched to a gene. The CDR3 has 14 residues. The CDR3 nucleotides are TGTGCCAGCAGCTTCAGGACAGGCTCCTACGAGCAGTACTTC. Protein: CASSFRTGSYEQYF.

To note about this clone: Other DNA variants within this sample encode the same CDR3. This chain connects TRBV7-9 to TRBJ2-7; D ambiguous. The CDR3 sequence is 12 residues long. Trimming removed 1 base from V and 4 bases from J, with 5 bases in between. Germline CDR1 reads SEHNR; CDR2 reads FQNEAQ (reference sequence). CDR3 nucleotide sequence: TGTGCCAGCAGCTTAGTCGGTTACGAGCAGTACTTC. Its protein product is CASSLVGYEQYF.

This chain connects TRBV5-4 to TRBJ2-5; D remains unclear. Trimming removed 2 bases at V and 1 base at J, with 6 bases between. The CDR3 sequence is 13 residues long. The germline CDR1 and CDR2 sequences are SGHNT and YYREEE (reference sequence). The CDR3 loop is CASSFGSQETQYF. The DNA of the CDR3 is TGTGCCAGCAGCTTTGGTAGCCAAGAGACCCAGTACTTC.